The source of this T cell receptor beta chain is a study of human T cells and chemical hapten exposure. Findings and caveats of the study: Donors in the study had alopecia, meaning their immune response may differ from healthy people's. Controls had significantly fewer large CDR3 similarity clusters than were formed by expanded TCRs.

Each cDNA molecule in the library carried unique molecular identifiers. One entry per CDR3 protein results from TCRdb running MiXCR on the RACE reads. The sample comprises about 74,000 distinct CDR3 sequences, approximately 32% of which are singletons, and about 9% rests with the top ten. As to this clonotype: Its antigen is unknown.

Time point in this sample: patch test 1, 2 weeks after DPC sensitization. Specified treatment: therapeutic diphenylcyclopropenone sensitization with weekly scalp DPC. Germline values: CDR1 MNHEY, CDR2 SVGEGT. Germline trimming cut 6 bases from V and 1 base from J; bases unmatched to any gene: 12. The CDR3 is 17 amino acids. The source was whole blood, collected in connection with sensitization to the hapten diphenylcyclopropenone (DPC). This clonotype was sampled from a man aged 40-50 years with alopecia areata. Some clones in this sample may be carry-over from other donors' samples. The chain uses TRBV6-2 or TRBV6-3 and TRBJ2-7; TRBD2 agrees at 10 bases. The DNA for the CDR3 is TGTGCCAGCAGCAGCTCACCGCTTAGCGGGAGGTCCTACGAGCAGTACTTC. This translates into CASSSSPLSGRSYEQYF.